The source of this T cell receptor (beta chain) is a study of beta chain features in type 1 diabetes. Sampling consisted of one heparinised blood draw per donor, averaging roughly 110 mL. Purity (above 95%) was reached by all sorted populations. Every isolated RNA sample was fully reverse transcribed, so sequencing captured expressed TCRB transcripts. Profiling relied on immunoSEQ multiplex PCR, and the TCRdb table lists in-frame clones only, not all of them. The top ten hold 0.44% of the sample, which has 300,000 or so clones, under 8.5% seen once. This clone turned up a few times. Germline CDR1 and CDR2: SGHRS and YFSETQ. V lost 5 bases, J lost 6 bases, and 3 bases stayed unmatched. The CDR3 extends over 14 amino acids.

Sequencing used central memory CD4+ T cells from blood. The clonotype originates from a woman under 30 in good health. The rearrangement joins TRBV5-1 to TRBJ2-7; 15 bases line up with TRBD2. This chain's CDR3 is CASRQGLAGGEQYF. The DNA for the CDR3 is TGCGCCAGCAGACAGGGACTAGCGGGAGGCGAGCAGTACTTC.